A single sample gave rise to the 2 T cell receptor beta chains below, sequenced in a study of human T cells and chemical hapten exposure. The time point denotes: patch test 3, about 24 weeks after DPC sensitization. Treatment described: therapeutic diphenylcyclopropenone sensitization with weekly scalp DPC. TCRdb independently ran MiXCR on the RACE reads; one entry per CDR3 protein. This sample has roughly 100,000 distinct CDR3 sequences, with approximately 36% found just once. The source was whole blood, collected in connection with sensitization to the hapten diphenylcyclopropenone (DPC). The receptors stem from a man aged 40-49 years with alopecia areata. Some clones in this sample may be carry-over from other donors' samples.

The rearrangement links TRBV3-1 to TRBJ2-7, with D unresolved. Germline assignment: CDR1 LGHDT and CDR2 YNNKEL (reference sequence). Trimming took off 0 bases at V and 1 base at J, with 16 bases between the two ends. The CDR3 totals 17 residues. The CDR3 sequence is CASSQDPDRLGSYEQYV. The CDR3 DNA sequence: TGTGCCAGCAGCCAAGATCCGGACCGCCTAGGGTCCTACGAGCAGTACGTC.

The sample holds a few counts of this clonotype. The chain couples TRBV18 to TRBJ2-4, with unresolved D. Trimming pared 0 bases from V and 0 bases from J, leaving 9 bases between. CDR1 and CDR2 from the germline V gene are KGHSH and LQKENI. The CDR3 runs to 16 residues. CDR3 in DNA: TGTGCCAGCTCACCACCCCTCCGTCTAGCCAAAAACATTCAGTACTTC. Translated, it gives CASSPPLRLAKNIQYF.